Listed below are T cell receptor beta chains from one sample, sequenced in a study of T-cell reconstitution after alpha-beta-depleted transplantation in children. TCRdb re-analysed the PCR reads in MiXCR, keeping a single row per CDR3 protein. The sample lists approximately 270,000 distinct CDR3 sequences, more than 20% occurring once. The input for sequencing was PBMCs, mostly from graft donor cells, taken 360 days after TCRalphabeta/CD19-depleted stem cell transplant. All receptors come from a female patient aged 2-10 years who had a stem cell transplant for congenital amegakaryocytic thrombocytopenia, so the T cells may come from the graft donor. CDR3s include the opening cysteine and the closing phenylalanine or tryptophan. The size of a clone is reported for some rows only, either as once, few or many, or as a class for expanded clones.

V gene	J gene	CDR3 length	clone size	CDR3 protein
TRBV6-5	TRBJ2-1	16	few	CASSYTLRGPNADRFF
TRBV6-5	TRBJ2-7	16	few	CASSYSGEPGGYEQYF
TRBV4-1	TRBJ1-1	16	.	CASSQDFRTRRTEAFF
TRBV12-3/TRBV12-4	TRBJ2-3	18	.	CASSKQRTGGSNTDTQYF
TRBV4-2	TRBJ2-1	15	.	CASSQAFRFEGEQFF
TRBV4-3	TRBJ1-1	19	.	CASSQDLPGFGARVTEAFF
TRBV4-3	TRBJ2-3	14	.	CASSQLALPDTQYF
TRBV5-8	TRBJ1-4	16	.	CASSLGGQATNEKLFF
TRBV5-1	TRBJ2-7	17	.	CASSLGWLGDRDYEQYF
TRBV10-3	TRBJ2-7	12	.	CAISETVYEQYF
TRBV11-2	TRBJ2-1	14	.	CASSLVQGSSEQFF
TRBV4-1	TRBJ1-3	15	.	CASSQPRGTGNTIYF
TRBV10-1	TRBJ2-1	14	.	CASSVSGGNDEQFF
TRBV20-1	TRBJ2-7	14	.	CSARHSGIVYEQYF
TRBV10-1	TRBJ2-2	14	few	CASSAQGATGELFF
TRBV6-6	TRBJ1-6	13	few	CASMADDNSPLHF
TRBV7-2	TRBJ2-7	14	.	CASKDSAGRYEQYF
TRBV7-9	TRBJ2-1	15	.	CASSFYAGANNEQFF
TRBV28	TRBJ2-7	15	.	CASTLSAGIDYEQYF
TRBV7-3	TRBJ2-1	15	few	CASSLTESSYNEQFF
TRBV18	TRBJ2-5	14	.	CASSPPGRQETQYF
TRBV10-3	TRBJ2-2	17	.	CAISNGGLAANTGELFF
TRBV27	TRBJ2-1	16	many	CASSLYGGSIYNEQFF